The text below deals with one T cell receptor (beta chain). Its cognate antigen is unknown. At a deep level, the assay was run. The repertoire was sequenced with immunoSEQ multiplex PCR; TCRdb's copy has only in-frame clones and lacks some. The table lists over a million clones, around 78% of them singletons, with 0.5% to 0.6% in the top ten. This specimen belongs to a study of shared clonotypes between healthy human individuals. Study findings and constraints: It was the non-shared clonotypes that had lower generation probabilities than clonotypes shared by all four donors. Clonotypes that were shared across four donors made up around 4.6% of naive CD4 clonotypes. Rarefaction curves obtained for sorted subsets showed sequencing incomplete despite large depth.

Sequenced material: memory CD4+ T cells from PBMCs. Subset specified: CD45RA-negative fraction. This sequence was found in a young man in good health. Some clones in this sample may be carry-over from other donors' samples.

CDR3 amino acids: CASSPGLAVFREFF. CDR3 coding DNA: TGTGCCAGCAGCCCGGGACTAGCGGTCTTCAGGGAGTTCTTC. The chain employs TRBV7-9 and TRBJ2-1; 11 nucleotides align to TRBD2. The CDR3 totals 14 residues. The junction had 11 bases not matched to a gene; V was cut back by 5 bases and J by 14 bases. Germline assignment: CDR1 SEHNR and CDR2 FQNEAQ (reference sequence).